This TCR beta chain was recorded in a study of CD8 T cells in Susac syndrome. Roughly 0.5 to 1 ug RNA was reverse transcribed with random hexamers. By means of immunoSEQ multiplex PCR, TCR beta CDR3 spanning 54 Vbeta and 13 Jbeta underwent amplification. TCRdb recomputed calls from the immunoSEQ multiplex PCR reads with MiXCR, one row per CDR3 protein. This repertoire shows roughly 120,000 distinct CDR3 sequences, roughly 94% found once; its top ten account for 0.095% to 0.15%. Peripheral blood CD8+ and CD4+ T cells were profiled by TCR beta sequencing. V lost 11 bases, J lost 4 bases, and 18 bases lay in between. CDR3 size: 14 residues. Germline CDR1 reads MNHNY; CDR2 reads SVGAGI (reference sequence).

The TCR comes from a human donor with multiple sclerosis. The rearrangement links TRBV6-6 to TRBJ2-1; weak D call: TRBD1 (6 bases). The sample was CD4+ T cells from PBMCs. CDR3: CAVQLTGDYNEQFF. DNA for the CDR3: TGTGCCGTACAACTGACAGGAGATTACAATGAGCAGTTCTTC.